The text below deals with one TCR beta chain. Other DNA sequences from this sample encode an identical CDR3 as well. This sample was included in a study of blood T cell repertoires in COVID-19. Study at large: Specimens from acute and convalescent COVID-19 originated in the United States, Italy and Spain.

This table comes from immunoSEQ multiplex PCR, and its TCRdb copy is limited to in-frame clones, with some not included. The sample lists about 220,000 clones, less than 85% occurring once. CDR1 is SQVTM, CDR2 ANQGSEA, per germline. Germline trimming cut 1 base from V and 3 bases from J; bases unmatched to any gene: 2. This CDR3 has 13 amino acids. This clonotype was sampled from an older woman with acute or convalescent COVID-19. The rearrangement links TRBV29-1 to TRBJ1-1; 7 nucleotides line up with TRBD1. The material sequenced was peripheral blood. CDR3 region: CSVEGQGDTEAFF. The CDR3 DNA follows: TGCAGCGTTGAAGGACAGGGCGACACTGAAGCTTTCTTT. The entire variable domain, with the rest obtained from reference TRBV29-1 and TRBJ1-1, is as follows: SAVISQKPSRDICQRGTSLTIQCQVDSQVTMMFWYRQQPGQSLTLIATANQGSEATYESGFVIDKFPISRPNLTFSTLTVSNMSPEDSSIYLCSVEGQGDTEAFFGQGTRLTVV.